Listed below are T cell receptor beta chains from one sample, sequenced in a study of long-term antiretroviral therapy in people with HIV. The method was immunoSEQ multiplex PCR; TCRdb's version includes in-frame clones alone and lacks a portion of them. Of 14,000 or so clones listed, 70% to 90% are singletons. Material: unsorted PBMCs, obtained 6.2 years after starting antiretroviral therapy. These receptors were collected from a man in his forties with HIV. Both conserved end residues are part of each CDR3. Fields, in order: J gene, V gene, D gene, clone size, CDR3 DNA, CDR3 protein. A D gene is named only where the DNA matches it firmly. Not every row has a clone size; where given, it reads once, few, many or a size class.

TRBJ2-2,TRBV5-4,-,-,TGTGCCAGCAGCTTGGTGGGGAGCACCGGGGAGCTGTTTTTT,CASSLVGSTGELFF
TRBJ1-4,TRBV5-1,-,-,TGCGCCAGCAGCACCGGACAGCCTAATGAAAAACTGTTTTTT,CASSTGQPNEKLFF
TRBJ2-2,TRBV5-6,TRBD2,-,TGTGCCAGCAGCTTGGGTGCGGGAGTAGGGACCGGGGAGCTGTTTTTT,CASSLGAGVGTGELFF
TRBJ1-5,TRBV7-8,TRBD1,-,TGTGCCAGCAGCCTATGGACAGGGGAGAGTCAGCCCCAGCATTTT,CASSLWTGESQPQHF
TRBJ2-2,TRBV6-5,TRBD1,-,TGTGCCAGCAGCCGACAGGGTTTCACCGGGGAGCTGTTTTTT,CASSRQGFTGELFF
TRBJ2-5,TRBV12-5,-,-,TGTGCTAGTGGTTTGAGTGGGACCCTAGAGACCCAGTACTTC,CASGLSGTLETQYF
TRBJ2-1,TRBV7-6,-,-,TGTGCCAGCAGCTTAGCGGGACGGGGAAATGAGCAGTTCTTC,CASSLAGRGNEQFF
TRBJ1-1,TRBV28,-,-,TGTGCCAGCAGAGTTTTGAGGGTGAACACTGAAGCTTTCTTT,CASRVLRVNTEAFF
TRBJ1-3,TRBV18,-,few,TGTGCCAGCTCACCCTCTCAGGGGTCTGGAAACACCATATATTTT,CASSPSQGSGNTIYF
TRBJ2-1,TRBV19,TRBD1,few,TGTGCCAGTACCGCAGACAGGGGCAATGAGCAGTTCTTC,CASTADRGNEQFF
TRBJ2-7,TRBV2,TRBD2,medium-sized,TGTGCCAGCAGTGAATTGCTAGCGGGATACTACGAGCAGTACTTC,CASSELLAGYYEQYF
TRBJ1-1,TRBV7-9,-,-,TGTGCCAGCAGCTTAGACAGGGCTCGGGTCGAAGCTTTCTTT,CASSLDRARVEAFF
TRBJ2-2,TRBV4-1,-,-,TGCGCCAGCAGCCAAAGCGGGAACACCGGGGAGCTGTTTTTT,CASSQSGNTGELFF
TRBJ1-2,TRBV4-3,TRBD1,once,TGCGCCAGCAGCCGATTAGGACAGGGGAATGGCTACACCTTC,CASSRLGQGNGYTF
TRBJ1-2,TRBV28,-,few,TGTGCCAGCAGAATGGAGCGGACTGCCATGCTCTATGGCTACACCTTC,CASRMERTAMLYGYTF
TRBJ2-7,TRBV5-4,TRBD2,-,TGTGCCAGCAGCCACCTAGCGGGAGGGACCTACGAGCAGTACTTC,CASSHLAGGTYEQYF
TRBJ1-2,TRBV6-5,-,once,TGTGCCAGCAGTTACGGCGCGTGGGGCGGCTATGGCTACACCTTC,CASSYGAWGGYGYTF
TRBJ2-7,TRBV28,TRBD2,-,TGTGCCAGCAGTCCATCGGGCGGGAGGGCCTACGAGCAGTACTTC,CASSPSGGRAYEQYF
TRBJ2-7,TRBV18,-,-,TGTGCCAGCTCACCAAGGGGAGACAGGGAGCAGTACTTC,CASSPRGDREQYF
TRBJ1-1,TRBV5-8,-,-,TGTGCCAGCAGCTTGGCGGGACCGAACACTGAAGCTTTCTTT,CASSLAGPNTEAFF
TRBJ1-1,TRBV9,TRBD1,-,TGTGCCAGCAGCGCGGGACAGTTAAACACTGAAGCTTTCTTT,CASSAGQLNTEAFF
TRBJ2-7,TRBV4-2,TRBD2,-,TGTGCCAGCAGCCAGGCGGGAGGGATGTACGAGCAGTACTTC,CASSQAGGMYEQYF